A selection of T cell receptor beta chains follows, all from one sample in a study of T-cell memory formation after mild COVID-19. TCRdb fed the 5' RACE reads into MiXCR, producing one record per CDR3 protein. The table records approximately 230,000 distinct CDR3 sequences, roughly 15% of them present only once. The sequencing input was PBMCs or a T cell subset sorted from them (not recorded which). The receptors originated from a man aged 18 to 30 who had mild COVID-19 (a few samples of this study predate the infection). Cell type and time point are not known. The CDR3 runs from the conserved cysteine through the conserved F or W. D genes are given only for firm matches. Only part of the rows carry a size: once, few, many, or a class if the clone is expanded.

D gene,J gene,V gene,clone size,CDR3 DNA,CDR3 protein
.,TRBJ1-1,TRBV5-1,few,TGCGCCAGCAGCTTGGACCGTGGAAAGAACACTGAAGCTTTCTTT,CASSLDRGKNTEAFF
TRBD1,TRBJ2-5,TRBV7-2,few,TGTGCCAGCAGCCGCCTAACAGGACAGGGGAAGACCCAGTACTTC,CASSRLTGQGKTQYF
.,TRBJ1-3,TRBV20-1,few,TGCAGTGCTCGGGGCCAGCCTGGAAACACCATATATTTT,CSARGQPGNTIYF
.,TRBJ2-3,TRBV7-8,.,TGTGCCAGCAGCTTACTTTTTGGGGGACCTGACGTGAATACGCAGTATTTT,CASSLLFGGPDVNTQYF
.,TRBJ2-1,TRBV7-3,few,TGTGCCAGCAGTACTCTTTTCGGCAATGAGCAGTTCTTC,CASSTLFGNEQFF
.,TRBJ1-2,TRBV5-1,.,TGCGCCAGCAGCTTGGGGGCCATCGCTAACTATGGCTACACCTTC,CASSLGAIANYGYTF
.,TRBJ1-2,TRBV20-1,.,TGCAGTGCTAGAGATCGGAAGGGGGACTATGGCTACACCTTC,CSARDRKGDYGYTF
.,TRBJ1-1,TRBV18,.,TGTGCCAGCTCACCACCGGGTTTGGGGGGCACTGAAGCTTTCTTT,CASSPPGLGGTEAFF
TRBD2,TRBJ2-5,TRBV5-6,few,TGTGCCAGCAGCTTGGAACGGGGACTACCCCAAGAGACCCAGTACTTC,CASSLERGLPQETQYF
.,TRBJ1-4,TRBV27,few,TGTGCCAGCACCAAAGGGAGCGCTAATGAAAAACTGTTTTTT,CASTKGSANEKLFF
TRBD1,TRBJ2-1,TRBV9,few,TGTGCCAGCAGCGTACGGGACAGAAATAACAATGAGCAGTTCTTC,CASSVRDRNNNEQFF
.,TRBJ1-1,TRBV29-1,.,TGCAGCGTGCACTCAGGGGAAGCTTTCTTT,CSVHSGEAFF
.,TRBJ2-3,TRBV20-1,.,TGCAGTGCTACTCTATCCGCCTATCGGCTCTTT,CSATLSAYRLF
.,TRBJ1-6,TRBV6-5,.,TGTGCCAGCAGTTACGGGGGTCCTTACGATTCACCCCTCCACTTT,CASSYGGPYDSPLHF
.,TRBJ2-3,TRBV12-3/TRBV12-4,.,TGTGCCAGCAGCCCTAGGAATACGCAGTATTTT,CASSPRNTQYF
.,TRBJ1-1,TRBV27,.,TGTGCCAGCAGTTATCGGGCGCGGGACACTGAAGCTTTCTTT,CASSYRARDTEAFF
.,TRBJ1-1,TRBV7-9,.,TGTGCCAGCAGCTTAAATTCACAGGGACGAACTGAAGCTTTCTTT,CASSLNSQGRTEAFF
.,TRBJ1-1,TRBV7-2,few,TGTGCCAGCAGCACAGACCCCGCGGCCCGCGTCGCAGCTTTCTTT,CASSTDPAARVAAFF
.,TRBJ2-7,TRBV4-1,few,TGCGCCAGCAGCCAAGAAAGAGGGGGGTTCCCCTACGAGCAGTACTTC,CASSQERGGFPYEQYF
.,TRBJ1-1,TRBV7-2,few,TGTGCCAGCAGCCCCCGCGCTGAAGCTTTCTTT,CASSPRAEAFF
.,TRBJ1-1,TRBV5-1,many,TGCGCCAGCAGCTTGATAACAGAGAACACTGAAGCTTTCTTT,CASSLITENTEAFF
.,TRBJ1-5,TRBV28,few,TGTGCCAGCAGAGCAGGGAGTTCTGGCAATCAGCCCCAGCATTTT,CASRAGSSGNQPQHF
TRBD1,TRBJ2-7,TRBV29-1,.,TGCAGCGTTGGGGGACAGGGCGCCTACGAGCAGTACTTC,CSVGGQGAYEQYF
.,TRBJ2-3,TRBV3-1,.,TGTGCCAGCAGCCAAGATCTTCGGGGACCAATAGGAGATACGCAGTATTTT,CASSQDLRGPIGDTQYF
TRBD2,TRBJ2-5,TRBV20-1,many,TGCAGTGCTAGAGATACTAGCGGGGGGGCCGCAGAGACCCAGTACTTC,CSARDTSGGAAETQYF
.,TRBJ2-2,TRBV18,many,TGTGCCAGCTCACCAATCGGGGCTTCCGGGGAGCTGTTTTTT,CASSPIGASGELFF
TRBD2,TRBJ2-1,TRBV6-2/TRBV6-3,few,TGTGCCAGCAGTACCGGGACTAGCGCCACTCGGCAGTTCTTC,CASSTGTSATRQFF
.,TRBJ1-6,TRBV7-2,.,TGTGCCAGCAGCTTATTCTCTCCCCCCCTCTCCTATAATTCACCCCTCCACTTT,CASSLFSPPLSYNSPLHF
TRBD2,TRBJ2-3,TRBV12-3/TRBV12-4,.,TGTGCCAGCACCCTGGTCGGGGCTAGCGGGGCGGCGCAGTATTTT,CASTLVGASGAAQYF
.,TRBJ1-1,TRBV12-3/TRBV12-4,few,TGTGCCAGCAGCACTAACGAGGGCACTGAAGCTTTCTTT,CASSTNEGTEAFF
TRBD2,TRBJ2-5,TRBV4-2,.,TGTGCCAGCAGCCATGGGACTAGCGATAGCCAAGAGACCCAGTACTTC,CASSHGTSDSQETQYF
.,TRBJ1-1,TRBV5-5,.,TGTGCCAGCAGCACACCGCCCAGGTTGACGGAAGCTTTCTTT,CASSTPPRLTEAFF
TRBD2,TRBJ2-5,TRBV7-2,.,TGTGCCAGCAGCTTTCTAGCGGGGGAAGAGACCCAGTACTTC,CASSFLAGEETQYF
.,TRBJ2-1,TRBV11-2,many,TGTGCCAGCAGCCCTCGAGGAGTTACCGATGAGCAGTTCTTC,CASSPRGVTDEQFF
TRBD1,TRBJ2-7,TRBV6-5,.,TGTGCCAGCAGCGCCGGGGACAGGGGATACGAGCAGTACTTC,CASSAGDRGYEQYF
.,TRBJ2-3,TRBV7-3,.,TGTGCCAGCAGCAACGACCCGGGGGCCACAGATACGCAGTATTTT,CASSNDPGATDTQYF
.,TRBJ1-1,TRBV12-3/TRBV12-4,few,TGTGCCAGCAGTAGAAACACAAATGGGAACACTGAAGCTTTCTTT,CASSRNTNGNTEAFF
.,TRBJ2-5,TRBV15,few,TGTGCCACCAGCAGAGCGCCGGGCGCGCAAGAGACCCAGTACTTC,CATSRAPGAQETQYF
.,TRBJ1-6,TRBV7-2,.,TGTGCCAGCAGCTTAGAGTGGGGTTCACCCCTCCACTTT,CASSLEWGSPLHF
.,TRBJ1-1,TRBV5-1,few,TGCGCCAGCAGCTCGCCCGGGACGCAGAACACTGAAGCTTTCTTT,CASSSPGTQNTEAFF
TRBD1,TRBJ2-7,TRBV5-6,many,TGTGCCAGCAGCTTCCGGGACAGAGCCTACGAGCAGTACTTC,CASSFRDRAYEQYF
.,TRBJ2-5,TRBV24-1,.,TGTGCCACCGCTCAGGAAGAGACCCAGTACTTC,CATAQEETQYF
TRBD1,TRBJ1-6,TRBV7-3,.,TGTGCCAGCAGCTTATCATCAGGGGGTCGGTCACCCCTCCACTTT,CASSLSSGGRSPLHF
.,TRBJ1-2,TRBV18,few,TGTGCCAGCACTCCCCAGGGAGGTGATGGCTACACCTTC,CASTPQGGDGYTF
.,TRBJ2-7,TRBV11-2,many,TGTGCCAGCAGCTTACAGGGCCACGAGCAGTACTTC,CASSLQGHEQYF
TRBD2,TRBJ2-1,TRBV5-1,.,TGCGCCAGCAGCACTCAGAGCGGGGGGGACAATGAGCAGTTCTTC,CASSTQSGGDNEQFF
.,TRBJ1-3,TRBV4-3,.,TGCGCCAGCAGCCAAGAAGTAGGGAGCTCTGGAAACACCATATATTTT,CASSQEVGSSGNTIYF
.,TRBJ1-2,TRBV20-1,few,TGCAGTGCTAGAGAGGACAGCTATGGCTACACCTTC,CSAREDSYGYTF
TRBD2,TRBJ2-1,TRBV4-1,.,TGCGCCAGCAGCCAACTTCTAGCGGGGGGTCTCAATGAGCAGTTCTTC,CASSQLLAGGLNEQFF
.,TRBJ2-1,TRBV20-1,few,TGCAGTGCTCCCGGCGTGTATCGGAATGAGCAGTTCTTC,CSAPGVYRNEQFF
.,TRBJ1-1,TRBV29-1,many,TGCAGCGTTTCCGGGGACTTCGGAAGTAACACTGAAGCTTTCTTT,CSVSGDFGSNTEAFF
.,TRBJ1-1,TRBV5-1,.,TGCGCCAGCAGCTTGATACTGGGGGGTACTGAAGCTTTCTTT,CASSLILGGTEAFF
TRBD2,TRBJ2-1,TRBV20-1,.,TGCAGTGCTAGCGGGGGGGCTGTTGAGCAGTTCTTC,CSASGGAVEQFF
TRBD1,TRBJ2-4,TRBV9,once,TGTGCCAGCAGCGCCCAGGGACAGGCCGAAAACATTCAGTACTTC,CASSAQGQAENIQYF